This TCR beta chain was captured by sequencing in a study of naive and memory T cell subsets. Study-wide results and caveats: In naive cells, over 85% of TCR sequences were seen only once. Between naive and memory subsets, TCR abundance power law exponents differed.

The beta constant-region primer was an equimolar mix of two oligonucleotides covering TRBC1 and TRBC2. A single record per CDR3 protein comes from TCRdb applying MiXCR to the UMI-ligation and nested PCR reads. The table shows 130,000 to 150,000 distinct CDR3 sequences, with about 15% occurring only once. CDR1 is SNHLY and CDR2 is FYNNEI in the germline V gene. Trimming removed 7 bases from V and 2 bases from J; junction bases left unmatched: 6. The CDR3 consists of 14 residues. Comment on this clonotype: As yet, its antigen is unknown.

This TCR derives from a human donor in good health. The V gene is TRBV2, the J gene TRBJ2-3; 7 nucleotides line up with TRBD2. Sequenced: naive CD4+ T cells from blood. The CDR3 loop is CASKRGGLTDTQYF. CDR3 DNA: TGTGCCAGCAAACGGGGAGGGCTCACAGATACGCAGTATTTT.